The T cell receptor beta chain under discussion was sequenced for a study of blood T cell repertoires in COVID-19. Across the whole study: Sample material is recorded as cDNA or gDNA derived from T cells, B-cell-depleted T cells, or PBMCs.

CDR3 length: 14 amino acids. CDR1 and CDR2 from the germline V gene are MNHNY and SVGAGI (reference sequence). Germline trimming cut 5 bases from V and 6 bases from J; bases unmatched to any gene: 7. Original data processing: Scientists estimated how many nucleated cells there were by amplifying reference gene primers. Generated by immunoSEQ multiplex PCR, the TCRdb table keeps only in-frame clones and is missing some. D and trimming were read from the DNA, whereas the V and J calls and clone size are those reported in that table. The sample includes tens of thousands of clones, about 86% of them seen just once. This clone occurred a few times.

Source material: peripheral blood. This receptor was obtained from a man aged 50-60 years with active COVID-19. This sequence joins TRBV6-6 and TRBJ1-5, with 7 bases fitting TRBD1. CDR3 DNA: TGTGCCAGCAGTGCACAGGGGTTTGGTCAGCCCCAGCATTTT. Protein product: CASSAQGFGQPQHF.